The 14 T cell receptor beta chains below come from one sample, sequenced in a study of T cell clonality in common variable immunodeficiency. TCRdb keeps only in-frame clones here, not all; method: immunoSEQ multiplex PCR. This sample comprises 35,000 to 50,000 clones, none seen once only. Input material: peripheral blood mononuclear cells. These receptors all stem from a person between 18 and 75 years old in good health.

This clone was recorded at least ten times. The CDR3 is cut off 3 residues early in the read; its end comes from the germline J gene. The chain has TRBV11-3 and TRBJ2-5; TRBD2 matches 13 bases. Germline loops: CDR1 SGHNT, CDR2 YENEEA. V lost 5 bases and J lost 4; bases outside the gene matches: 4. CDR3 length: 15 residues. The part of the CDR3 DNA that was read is TGTGCCAGCAGCAAAACTAGCGGGGGGGCAGAGACC. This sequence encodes CASSKTSGGAET. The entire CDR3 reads CASSKTSGGAETQYF.

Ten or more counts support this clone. Incomplete CDR3 DNA: TGTGCCAGCAGCTTTGCGGGTGAATCATACGAG. Amino acid sequence: CASSFAGESYE. The entire CDR3 sequence reads CASSFAGESYEQYF. The V and J genes are TRBV7-9 and TRBJ2-7, with a weak D call TRBD2 (5 bases). From the germline J gene comes the end of the CDR3, since the read stops 3 residues before it. The germline V gene encodes CDR1 SEHNR and CDR2 FQNEAQ (reference sequence). V was trimmed by 3 bases and J by 4 bases, leaving 13 bases between them. This CDR3 spans 14 amino acids. The full variable domain, its missing parts supplied by reference TRBV7-9 and TRBJ2-7, is DTGVSQNPRHKITKRGQNVTFRCDPISEHNRLYWYRQTLGQGPEFLTYFQNEAQLEKSRLLSDRFSAERPKGSFSTLEIQRTEQGDSAMYLCASSFAGESYEQYFGPGTRLTVT.

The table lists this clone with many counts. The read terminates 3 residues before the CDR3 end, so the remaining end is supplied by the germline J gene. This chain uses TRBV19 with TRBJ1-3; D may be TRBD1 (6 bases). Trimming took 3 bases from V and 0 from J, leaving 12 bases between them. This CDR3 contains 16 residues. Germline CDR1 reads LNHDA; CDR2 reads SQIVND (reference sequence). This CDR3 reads CASSIGQTSSGNTIYF. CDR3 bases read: TGTGCCAGTAGTATTGGACAGACCAGCTCTGGAAACACC.

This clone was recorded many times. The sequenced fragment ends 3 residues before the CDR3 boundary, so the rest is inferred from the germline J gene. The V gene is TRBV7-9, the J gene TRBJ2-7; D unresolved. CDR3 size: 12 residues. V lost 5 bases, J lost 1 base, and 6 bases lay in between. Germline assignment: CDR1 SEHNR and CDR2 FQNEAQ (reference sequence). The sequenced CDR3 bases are TGTGCCAGCAGCCCCCTTTCCTACGAG. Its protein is CASSPLSYE. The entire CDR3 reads CASSPLSYEQYF.

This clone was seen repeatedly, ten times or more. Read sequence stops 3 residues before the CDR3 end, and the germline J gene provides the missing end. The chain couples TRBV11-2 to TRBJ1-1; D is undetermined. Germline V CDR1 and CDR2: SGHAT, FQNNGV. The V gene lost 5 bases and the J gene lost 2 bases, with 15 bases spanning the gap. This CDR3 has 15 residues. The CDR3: CASSAAYRGNTEAFF. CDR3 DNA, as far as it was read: TGTGCCAGCAGCGCCGCCTACCGGGGAAACACTGAA.

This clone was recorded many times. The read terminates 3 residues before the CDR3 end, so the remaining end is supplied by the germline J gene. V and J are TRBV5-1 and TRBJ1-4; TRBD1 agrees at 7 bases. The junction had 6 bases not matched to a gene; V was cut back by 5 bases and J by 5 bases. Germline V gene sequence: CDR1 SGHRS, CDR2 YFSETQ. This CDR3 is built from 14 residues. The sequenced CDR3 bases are TGCGCCAGCAGGCCGGGACAGCTAAATGAAAAA. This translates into CASRPGQLNEK. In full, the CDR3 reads CASRPGQLNEKLFF. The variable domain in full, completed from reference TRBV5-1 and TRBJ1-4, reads KAGVTQTPRYLIKTRGQQVTLSCSPISGHRSVSWYQQTPGQGLQFLFEYFSETQRNKGNFPGRFSGRQFSNSRSEMNVSTLELGDSALYLCASRPGQLNEKLFFGSGTQLSVL.

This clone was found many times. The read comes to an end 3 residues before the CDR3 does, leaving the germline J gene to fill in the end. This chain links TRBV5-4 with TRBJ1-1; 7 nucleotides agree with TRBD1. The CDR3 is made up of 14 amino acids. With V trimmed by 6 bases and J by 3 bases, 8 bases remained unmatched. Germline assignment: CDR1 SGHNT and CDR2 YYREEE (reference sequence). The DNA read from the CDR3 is TGTGCCAGCACCAGCACAGGGGCGGACACTGAA. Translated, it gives CASTSTGADTE. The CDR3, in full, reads CASTSTGADTEAFF.

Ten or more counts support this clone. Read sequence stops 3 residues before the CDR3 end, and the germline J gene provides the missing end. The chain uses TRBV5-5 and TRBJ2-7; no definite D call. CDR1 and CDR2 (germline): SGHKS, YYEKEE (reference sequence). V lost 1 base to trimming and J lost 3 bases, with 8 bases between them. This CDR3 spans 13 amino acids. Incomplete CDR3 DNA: TGTGCCAGCAGCTTGTTTCAGAACTACGAG. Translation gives CASSLFQNYE. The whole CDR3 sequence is CASSLFQNYEQYF.

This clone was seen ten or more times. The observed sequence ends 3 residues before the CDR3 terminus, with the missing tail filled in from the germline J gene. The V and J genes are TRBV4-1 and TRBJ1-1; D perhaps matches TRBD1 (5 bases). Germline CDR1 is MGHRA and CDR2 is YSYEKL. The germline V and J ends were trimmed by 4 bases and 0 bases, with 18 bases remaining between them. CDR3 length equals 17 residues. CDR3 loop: CASSRQGLALMNTEAFF. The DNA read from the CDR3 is TGCGCCAGCAGCCGCCAGGGACTCGCCTTAATGAACACTGAA.

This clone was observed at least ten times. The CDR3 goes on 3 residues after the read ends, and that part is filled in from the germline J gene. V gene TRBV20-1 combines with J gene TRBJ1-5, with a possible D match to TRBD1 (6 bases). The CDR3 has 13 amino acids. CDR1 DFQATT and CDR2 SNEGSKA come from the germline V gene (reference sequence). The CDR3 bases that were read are TGCAGTGCTTGGGGGGGGCCCGGTGGACCC. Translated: CSAWGGPGGP. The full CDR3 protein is CSAWGGPGGPQHF.

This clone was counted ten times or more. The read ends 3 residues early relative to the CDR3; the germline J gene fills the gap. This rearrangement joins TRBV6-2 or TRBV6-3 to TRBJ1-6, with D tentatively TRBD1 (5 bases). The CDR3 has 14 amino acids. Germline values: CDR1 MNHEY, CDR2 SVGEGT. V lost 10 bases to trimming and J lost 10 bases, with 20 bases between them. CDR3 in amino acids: CATSNGGEGSPLHF. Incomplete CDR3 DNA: TGTGCCACCTCTAACGGGGGAGAAGGCTCACCC.

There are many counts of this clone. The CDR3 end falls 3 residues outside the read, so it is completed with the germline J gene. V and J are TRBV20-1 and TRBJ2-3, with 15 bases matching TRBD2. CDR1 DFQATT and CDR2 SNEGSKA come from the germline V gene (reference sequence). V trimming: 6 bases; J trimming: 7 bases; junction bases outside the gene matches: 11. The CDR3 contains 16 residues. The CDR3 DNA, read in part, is TGCAGTGCGGTAGGACTAGCGGGAGGGCCCAGGTATACG. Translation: CSAVGLAGGPRYT. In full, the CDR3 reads CSAVGLAGGPRYTQYF.

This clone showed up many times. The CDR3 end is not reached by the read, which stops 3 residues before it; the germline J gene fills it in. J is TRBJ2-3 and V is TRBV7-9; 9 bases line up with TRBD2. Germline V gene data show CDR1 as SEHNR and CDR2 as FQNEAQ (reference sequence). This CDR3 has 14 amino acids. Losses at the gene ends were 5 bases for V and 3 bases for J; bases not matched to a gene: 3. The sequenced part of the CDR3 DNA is TGTGCCAGCAGCCGTAGCGGGAGTACAGATACG. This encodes CASSRSGSTDT. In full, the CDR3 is CASSRSGSTDTQYF.

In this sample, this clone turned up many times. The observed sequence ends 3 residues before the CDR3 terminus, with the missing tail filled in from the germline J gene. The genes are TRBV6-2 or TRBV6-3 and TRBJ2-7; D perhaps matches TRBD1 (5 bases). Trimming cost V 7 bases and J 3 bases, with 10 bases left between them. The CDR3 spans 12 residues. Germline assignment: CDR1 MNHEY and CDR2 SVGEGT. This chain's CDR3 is CASTLDNYEQYF. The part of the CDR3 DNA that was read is TGTGCCAGCACCTTGGACAACTACGAG.